The 30 T cell receptor beta chains in this list originate from one sample, sequenced in a study of T cells in localized non-small cell lung cancer. The repertoire was sequenced with immunoSEQ multiplex PCR; TCRdb's copy has only in-frame clones and lacks some. The repertoire holds tens of thousands of clones, with 80% to 90% as singletons. Source: peripheral blood, taken before any cancer treatment. These receptors came from a male donor at least 60 years old with stage III squamous cell lung carcinoma.

This clone was seen only a few times. The same CDR3 is also encoded by other DNA sequences in this sample. CDR3 sequence: CASSMTESYEQYF. The CDR3 DNA is TGTGCCAGTAGTATGACAGAGTCCTACGAGCAGTACTTC. The chain employs TRBV19 and TRBJ2-7; possible D gene TRBD1, 5 bases. This CDR3 is built from 13 residues. Trimming shortened V by 3 bases and J by 1 base, and 7 bases separated the two germline ends. Germline CDR1 reads LNHDA; CDR2 reads SQIVND (reference sequence).

The rearrangement joins TRBV27 to TRBJ2-7; perhaps TRBD1 as D (6 bases). Trimming pared 6 bases from V and 6 bases from J, leaving 15 bases between. Looked up from germline, CDR1 is MNHEY and CDR2 is SMNVEV (reference sequence). CDR3 length equals 13 residues. CDR3 protein: CASSRRGTGEQYF. Here the CDR3 DNA reads TGTGCCAGCAGCCGAAGGGGGACGGGCGAGCAGTACTTC.

V and J are TRBV6-1 and TRBJ1-4; D is undetermined. Germline values: CDR1 MNHNS, CDR2 SASEGT. The CDR3 spans 16 residues. V dropped 3 bases and J dropped 0 bases, with 11 bases sitting between them. This chain's CDR3 is CASSEAGVATNEKLFF. CDR3 nucleotides: TGTGCCAGCAGTGAGGCCGGAGTTGCAACTAATGAAAAACTGTTTTTT.

This chain uses TRBV6-9 with TRBJ2-5; D is unresolved. The CDR3 length is 14 residues. The germline V and J ends were trimmed by 4 bases and 9 bases, with 18 bases remaining between them. CDR1 is MNHGY and CDR2 is SVAAGI in the germline V gene. This CDR3 reads CASSFGTAFKAQYF. The CDR3 bases are TGTGCCAGCAGTTTTGGAACGGCCTTTAAGGCCCAGTACTTC.

The gene calls are TRBV15 and TRBJ2-5; maybe TRBD2 (5 bases). Between the trimmed V and J ends, which lost 0 bases and 4 bases, there was a span of 6 bases. CDR1 is LNHNV, CDR2 YYDKDF, per germline (reference sequence). The CDR3 is 13 residues long. This CDR3 reads CATSRDEGETQYF. CDR3 DNA: TGTGCCACCAGCAGAGATGAGGGAGAGACCCAGTACTTC.

The chain uses TRBV11-2 and TRBJ2-7; D remains ambiguous. The CDR3 covers 12 residues. The germline V gene has CDR1 SGHAT and CDR2 FQNNGV. V was shortened by 2 bases and J by 2 bases, with 4 bases between the two germline ends. CDR3 sequence: CASSLIPYEQYF. As DNA, the CDR3 is TGTGCCAGCAGCTTAATTCCCTACGAGCAGTACTTC.

J is TRBJ1-4 and V is TRBV7-2, with 7 bases aligning to TRBD1. V was clipped by 5 bases and J by 8 bases; unmatched bases: 14. The germline V gene has CDR1 SGHTA and CDR2 FQGNSA. The CDR3 consists of 16 residues. The CDR3 region is CASSPYNRGGKEKLFF. For the CDR3, the DNA is TGTGCCAGCAGCCCTTACAACAGGGGAGGGAAGGAAAAACTGTTTTTT.

The rearrangement uses TRBV7-2 and TRBJ2-5; the match to TRBD1 covers 9 bases. J lost 3 bases, V lost 5 bases, and 7 bases had no gene match. CDR1 is SGHTA, CDR2 FQGNSA, per germline. This CDR3 contains 15 residues. The CDR3 loop is CASSLRGTGKETQYF. Written as DNA, the CDR3 is TGTGCCAGCAGCCTGAGAGGGACAGGGAAAGAGACCCAGTACTTC.

The chain combines TRBV14 with TRBJ2-2, with TRBD2 matching over 7 bases. V was clipped by 1 base and J by 4 bases; unmatched bases: 3. Looked up from germline, CDR1 is SGHDN and CDR2 is FVKESK. The CDR3 sequence is 15 residues long. DNA of the CDR3: TGTGCCAGCAGCCAAGGGGCTAGCGGCACCGGGGAGCTGTTTTTT. Translated: CASSQGASGTGELFF.

This chain links TRBV7-9 with TRBJ1-2; D ambiguous. The CDR3 is 16 amino acids. Germline V gene data show CDR1 as SEHNR and CDR2 as FQNEAQ (reference sequence). V was shortened by 1 base and J by 2 bases, with 14 bases between the two germline ends. DNA of the CDR3: TGTGCCAGCAGCTTAGGTCCGGGTGGTGTAAACTATGGCTACACCTTC. This sequence encodes CASSLGPGGVNYGYTF.

Only a few counts were recorded for this clone. The gene calls are TRBV4-1 and TRBJ1-6; no definite D call. Trimming removed 0 bases at V and 8 bases at J, with 23 bases between. The CDR3 length is 19 residues. CDR1 MGHRA and CDR2 YSYEKL come from the germline V gene. This chain's CDR3 is CASSQEVAGGYSNDSPLHF. CDR3 DNA: TGCGCCAGCAGCCAAGAGGTGGCAGGAGGGTATAGCAACGATTCACCCCTCCACTTT.

This chain links TRBV2 with TRBJ1-5; D gene ambiguous. V lost 7 bases to trimming and J lost 3 bases, with 13 bases between them. The CDR3 has 14 amino acids. From germline, CDR1 is SNHLY and CDR2 FYNNEI. CDR3 residues: CASTNFLNNQPQHF. In DNA form, the CDR3 reads TGTGCCAGCACTAATTTCCTTAACAATCAGCCCCAGCATTTT. Based on the CDR3 plus reference TRBV2 and TRBJ1-5, the full variable domain is EPEVTQTPSHQVTQMGQEVILRCVPISNHLYFYWYRQILGQKVEFLVSFYNNEISEKSEIFDDQFSVERPDGSNFTLKIRSTKLEDSAMYFCASTNFLNNQPQHFGDGTRLSIL.

The chain employs TRBV4-1 and TRBJ2-3; the match to TRBD2 covers 7 bases. V lost 0 bases and J lost 2; bases outside the gene matches: 11. Germline CDR1 MGHRA, CDR2 YSYEKL. The CDR3 loop spans 18 amino acids. Here the CDR3 reads CASSQEGFTGGITDTQYF. The CDR3 region has the DNA TGCGCCAGCAGCCAAGAGGGATTCACGGGAGGAATCACAGATACGCAGTATTTT.

The gene calls are TRBV7-2 and TRBJ2-1; the D is unclear. CDR3 length: 15 amino acids. Between the trimmed V and J ends, which lost 2 bases and 1 base, there was a span of 9 bases. Per germline, CDR1 SGHTA and CDR2 FQGNSA. The CDR3 DNA is TGTGCCAGCAGCTTAACTTCGCTATCCTACAATGAGCAGTTCTTC. Amino acids: CASSLTSLSYNEQFF.

This chain joins TRBV4-2 and TRBJ1-3, with a tentative D call TRBD1 (6 bases). The CDR3 runs 17 residues. CDR1 LGHNA and CDR2 YNFKEQ come from the germline V gene. Trimming stripped 0 bases from V and 1 base from J, with 13 bases between. CDR3 DNA: TGTGCCAGCAGCCAAGACAGGGGATTAGGGTCTGGAAACACCATATATTTT. It encodes CASSQDRGLGSGNTIYF.

The chain is built from TRBV7-9 and TRBJ2-1; 7 bases line up with TRBD2. Looked up from germline, CDR1 is SEHNR and CDR2 is FQNEAQ (reference sequence). This CDR3 is built from 15 residues. V shed 2 bases and J 4 bases; nucleotides not matched to a gene: 5. The CDR3 here is CASSLTVAGYNEQFF. CDR3 nucleotide sequence: TGTGCCAGCAGCTTAACGGTAGCGGGTTACAATGAGCAGTTCTTC. The full variable domain, rest sourced from reference TRBV7-9 and TRBJ2-1, is DTGVSQNPRHKITKRGQNVTFRCDPISEHNRLYWYRQTLGQGPEFLTYFQNEAQLEKSRLLSDRFSAERPKGSFSTLEIQRTEQGDSAMYLCASSLTVAGYNEQFFGPGTRLTVL.

V and J are TRBV5-1 and TRBJ2-3; TRBD1 might be the D (5 bases). The CDR3 runs to 14 residues. Deletions cut 2 bases from V and 6 bases from J, with 13 bases between. CDR1 is SGHRS, CDR2 YFSETQ, per germline. The CDR3 is CASSLGRAPDTQYF. The CDR3 DNA reads TGCGCCAGCAGCTTAGGCAGGGCTCCCGATACGCAGTATTTT.

The chain couples TRBV6-5 to TRBJ1-2; D gene uncertain. V lost 6 bases and J 8 bases, leaving 16 bases between the germline ends. The germline V gene has CDR1 MNHEY and CDR2 SVGAGI. The CDR3 loop spans 13 amino acids. Written as DNA, the CDR3 is TGTGCCAGCAGCCCCGCCCGCCAAATAGGCTACACCTTC. Encoded protein: CASSPARQIGYTF.

The J gene is TRBJ1-3, the V gene TRBV7-3; no firm D call. Germline assignment: CDR1 SGHTA and CDR2 FQGTGA. Trimming removed 5 bases from V and 6 bases from J, with 17 bases in between. The CDR3 length is 15 residues. CDR3 in amino acids: CASSQQPGYENTIYF. In nucleotides, the CDR3 is TGTGCCAGCAGCCAGCAACCGGGGTATGAAAACACCATATATTTT.

The genes are TRBV10-3 and TRBJ2-5; TRBD2 matches 8 bases. V gave up 8 bases and J gave up 8 bases; unmatched junction bases: 10. Germline CDR1 is ENHRY and CDR2 is SYGVKD. The CDR3 contains 13 residues. CDR3 protein: CAIGGLALETQYF. The DNA of the CDR3 is TGTGCCATCGGAGGACTAGCCCTAGAAACCCAGTACTTC.

The genes are TRBV10-1 and TRBJ2-3; 8 bases are shared with TRBD2. The CDR3 contains 13 residues. CDR1 and CDR2 (germline): WNHNN, SYGVQD (reference sequence). Trimming took 4 bases from V and 8 from J; bases not matched to a gene: 5. Here the CDR3 reads CASSVYGGGTQYF. Here the CDR3 DNA reads TGCGCCAGCAGTGTCTACGGGGGGGGTACGCAGTATTTT.

The CDR3 sequence is CASSSSPGGGKETQYF. The CDR3 coding sequence is TGTGCCAGCAGCTCCTCGCCGGGGGGGGGAAAAGAGACCCAGTACTTC. The gene calls are TRBV7-6 and TRBJ2-5; 8 bases fit TRBD2. The V and J ends lost 4 bases and 3 bases, in that order; junction bases with no gene match: 10. CDR1 is SGHVS and CDR2 is FNYEAQ in the germline V gene. The CDR3 extends over 16 amino acids. Together with reference TRBV7-6 and TRBJ2-5, the CDR3 gives the full variable domain: GAGVSQSPRYKVTKRGQDVALRCDPISGHVSLYWYRQALGQGPEFLTYFNYEAQQDKSGLPNDRFSAERPEGSISTLTIQRTEQRDSAMYRCASSSSPGGGKETQYFGPGTRLLVL.

V usage is TRBV18 and J usage is TRBJ2-3, with 7 bases lining up with TRBD2. CDR1 and CDR2 (germline): KGHSH, LQKENI. V trimming: 2 bases; J trimming: 6 bases; junction bases outside the gene matches: 5. The length of the CDR3 is 14 residues. The CDR3: CASSPGRAPDTQYF. The CDR3 bases are TGTGCCAGCTCACCAGGGAGGGCACCCGATACGCAGTATTTT. The variable domain in full, completed from reference TRBV18 and TRBJ2-3, reads NAGVMQNPRHLVRRRGQEARLRCSPMKGHSHVYWYRQLPEEGLKFMVYLQKENIIDESGMPKERFSAEFPKEGPSILRIQQVVRGDSAAYFCASSPGRAPDTQYFGPGTRLTVL.

V and J are TRBV5-3 and TRBJ1-5; D gene unclear. TRBV5-3 qualifies as an ORF whose function is uncertain. V was trimmed by 3 bases and J by 1 base, leaving 17 bases between them. This CDR3 has 17 amino acids. The CDR3 DNA reads TGTGCCAGAAGCTCGAGACCCGAGGCCGTCAGCAATCAGCCCCAGCATTTT. This translates into CARSSRPEAVSNQPQHF.

The sample holds one count of this clone. V usage is TRBV2 and J usage is TRBJ1-2; tentatively, D is TRBD1 (5 bases). CDR1 and CDR2 (germline): SNHLY, FYNNEI. V was clipped by 9 bases and J by 1 base, with 15 bases between them. The CDR3 is 14 residues long. Here the CDR3 reads CASRPNGGNYGYTF. As DNA, the CDR3 is TGTGCCAGTCGTCCAAATGGGGGTAACTATGGCTACACCTTC.

The chain employs TRBV2 and TRBJ2-7; D may be TRBD2 (5 bases). Germline V gene data show CDR1 as SNHLY and CDR2 as FYNNEI. V dropped 7 bases and J dropped 2 bases, with 21 bases sitting between them. The CDR3 loop spans 16 amino acids. The CDR3 region is CASIEGMAGPTYEQYF. The CDR3 bases are TGTGCCAGCATCGAAGGGATGGCGGGCCCAACCTACGAGCAGTACTTC.

CDR3 nucleotides: TGTGCCTCTTGGACAAGGAACACCGGGGAGCTGTTTTTT. It codes for CASWTRNTGELFF. This chain connects TRBV30 to TRBJ2-2; tentatively, D is TRBD1 (5 bases). The V and J ends lost 7 bases and 1 base respectively, with 10 bases between them. The CDR3 loop spans 13 amino acids. The germline CDR1 and CDR2 sequences are GTSNPN and SVGIG (reference sequence).

Only a few counts were recorded for this clone. V is TRBV7-9 and J is TRBJ2-1, with D tentatively TRBD2 (6 bases). The V and J ends lost 5 bases and 6 bases respectively, with 14 bases between them. From germline, CDR1 is SEHNR and CDR2 FQNEAQ (reference sequence). There are 14 residues in the CDR3. The CDR3 DNA follows: TGTGCCAGCAGCCTCGACGGAGCGGGCAATGAGCAGTTCTTC. As protein: CASSLDGAGNEQFF.

This chain links TRBV5-1 with TRBJ1-5; 7 bases map to TRBD1. The V and J ends lost 1 base and 7 bases, in that order; junction bases with no gene match: 5. This CDR3 is 14 amino acids long. Per germline, CDR1 SGHRS and CDR2 YFSETQ. The CDR3 loop is CASSLQGGVQPQHF. The CDR3 nucleotides are TGCGCCAGCAGCTTGCAGGGGGGGGTCCAGCCCCAGCATTTT.

The CDR3 sequence: CASSILPVAYNEQFF. The CDR3 DNA reads as TGTGCCAGTAGTATTTTGCCTGTCGCCTACAATGAGCAGTTCTTC. V usage is TRBV19 and J usage is TRBJ2-1, with no clear D. Trimming stripped 3 bases from V and 2 bases from J, with 11 bases between. CDR3 length: 15 residues. Germline CDR1 reads LNHDA; CDR2 reads SQIVND (reference sequence).